This entry features one TCR beta chain sequence. Germline V gives CDR1 LNHDA, CDR2 SQIVND (reference sequence). V was clipped by 5 bases and J by 10 bases, with 9 bases between them. This CDR3 contains 11 residues. The sample comes from a study of control samples from healthy donors and cancer patients. Assay: immunoSEQ multiplex PCR; the TCRdb copy retains only in-frame clones and omits some. Seen here are about 160,000 clones, just under 95% observed once, and the top ten hold 8.5%. The receptor comes from a woman in her thirties or forties in good health. The J gene is TRBJ2-1, the V gene TRBV19; D is uncertain. Sample: blood. CDR3 amino acids: CASSLRQEQFF. The CDR3 DNA sequence: TGTGCCAGTAGTCTAAGACAAGAGCAGTTCTTC.